The clone carrying this T cell receptor beta chain has a handful of counts. This entry is derived from a study of blood T cell repertoires in COVID-19. About the study: Some COVID-19 samples were acute and others convalescent; all came from the United States, Italy and Spain. Nucleic acid was either cDNA or gDNA, and it came from T cells, B-cell-depleted T cells, or PBMCs.

As originally analysed: Estimation of nucleated cell counts was performed using reference gene primer amplification. TCRdb keeps only in-frame clones here, not all; method: immunoSEQ multiplex PCR. That table furnishes V, J and clone size, whereas the DNA furnished D and trimming. Of tens of thousands of clones detected, about 80% appear once; the ten largest clones hold approximately 2.5%. Germline values: CDR1 MDHEN, CDR2 SYDVKM. The CDR3 totals 14 residues. V lost 7 bases and J lost 0, with 10 bases in between. The clonotype comes from a woman aged 55 to 70 with acute or convalescent COVID-19. The chain employs TRBV28 and TRBJ1-5, with D maybe TRBD1 (6 bases). Sequencing was done on a sample of peripheral blood. The CDR3 spells CASKPQGSNQPQHF. The DNA of the CDR3 is TGTGCCAGCAAACCACAGGGTAGCAATCAGCCCCAGCATTTT.